This paragraph reports one T cell receptor beta chain. This clonotype was recorded at least ten times. This receptor's antigen is unknown. Base qualities are not provided; no much larger clone lies one nucleotide away. These data belong to a study of T cells in Graves' hyperthyroidism and ophthalmopathy (dated by TCRdb to between 2018 and 2021). Turning to the overall study: Peripheral blood samples were taken at initial diagnosis, before any treatment was given. To identify distinguishing TCR V-J signatures, a discovery cohort of around 100 patients was used, comprising 43 with Graves' ophthalmopathy and 55 to 65 with stable Graves' hyperthyroidism. Whether ophthalmopathy could be predicted prospectively was tested in an independent validation cohort made up of roughly 19 hyperthyroidism patients plus 17 patients who later progressed to ophthalmopathy. For training and testing, the 100 or so patients in the discovery cohort were randomly divided in a 7:3 ratio. The study also compared thyroid tissue and blood T-cell repertoires from about six Graves' hyperthyroidism patients. After blood sampling, hyperthyroidism patients were treated with methimazole at a starting dose of 30 mg daily, and ophthalmopathy patients were treated with high-dose intravenous methylprednisolone. The paper reports TCR Vbeta CDR3 sequencing of over 130 peripheral blood samples: 40 to 45 ophthalmopathy, roughly 74 hyperthyroidism and around 17 progressor patients.

The hyperthyroidism patients were between 18 and 65 years old and newly diagnosed, with a disease duration of less than 2 months. Patients with uncontrolled infections, other autoimmune diseases, pregnancy or lactation were excluded. Diagnoses were established on the basis of clinical symptoms, serum thyroxine and TRAb, thyroid ultrasound, and orbital computed tomography. Blood from progressor patients was drawn when they were first diagnosed with hyperthyroidism, before any ophthalmopathy symptoms appeared. PBMCs were separated from roughly 10 ml of fresh peripheral blood using Ficoll-Paque density gradient centrifugation. Progressor patients were initially diagnosed with Graves' hyperthyroidism and developed ophthalmopathy during follow-up. Trizol reagent was used to extract total RNA, and RNA quality was then checked on an Agilent 2100 Bioanalyzer. The full study reports these points: Most expanded thyroid clonotypes (frequency above 0.001) were also detected in blood, suggesting blood repertoires may reflect thyroid immune responses. In cross-validation, a model built on a 13 V-J signature told ophthalmopathy apart from stable hyperthyroidism with 85% to 90% sensitivity and 81% to 82% specificity, and in testing the same model reached 80%/75%. No statistical method was used to fix the sample size in advance, and group allocation was not hidden from the investigators. In validation, the model predicted progression to ophthalmopathy with about 71% sensitivity and roughly 75% specificity, a median of 6.5 months before onset.

From the cysteine up to the phenylalanine, the CDR3 has a length of 12 residues. The only DNA kept is the CDR3, 36 bases in frame from the first base. The germline V gene (reference sequence) supplies CDR1 LGHDT and CDR2 YNNKEL. Trimming removed 4 bases from V and 9 bases from J, leaving 13 bases between the germline ends. The TCR beta CDR3 regions were amplified from the RNA transcripts. The first round of RT-PCR for the TCR CDR3 was performed with the HTBI primer set and the Qiagen OneStep RT-PCR kit. A second multiplex PCR round built the libraries, followed by size selection and purification. Libraries were sequenced paired-end with 100 bp reads on an Illumina HiSeq2000. Turning to the authors' computational methods: SOAPnuke was used to process the raw data, throwing out any read that contained adapters or uncalled bases, had a mean Phred below 15, or lacked an exact constant-primer or identifier match. High-quality paired reads were merged with COPE v1.2.5, and unique nucleotide sequences were defined as clonotypes. Clonotypes were aligned to IMGT TRBV, TRBD and TRBJ reference segments using MiTCR v1.1. Analysis was restricted to V-J combinations with a frequency above 0.0001, which covered over 98% of repertoires. The TCS score was defined as the ratio of F50 (clonal expansion) to E x V (chaos), calculated using BLOSUM62-based TCRdist between CDR3 peptides within each V-J. Welch's t-statistics and random forest reduced 500 to 550 V-J features to about 13, which were used in a naive Bayes classifier (R e1071). Starting from the raw public reads, TCRdb applied fastp trimming at Q25, assembled clones with MiXCR and retained in-frame beta chains. All rows with the same CDR3 protein become a single entry with the most common DNA and genes. The V and J calls follow TCRdb's processing rather than the paper's. This sample comprises some 600,000 distinct CDR3 sequences, around 14% of them detected only once. The ten top clones hold 5.8% of the sample.

This sequence uses TRBV3-1 and TRBJ2-7; the D gene cannot be named for sure. What was sequenced was blood. The sequence was obtained from a woman in her 30s with Graves' hyperthyroidism that later progressed to Graves' ophthalmopathy. The DNA sequence follows: TGTGCCAGCAGCCTCCAAGGAAAGCGGCAGTACTTC. It is translated as CASSLQGKRQYF.